Sequencing of this T cell receptor (beta chain) was carried out in a study of T cell responses to AZD1222 COVID-19 vaccine. The protocol was immunoSEQ multiplex PCR, while the TCRdb copy is restricted to in-frame clones and leaves out a portion. Counted here are 95,000 to 100,000 clones, 90% occurring once; the ten biggest clones make up 1.3%. The material was peripheral blood, obtained on day 0 of AZD1222 vaccination. This sequence originates from an adult in good health.

The chain's CDR3 is CASTTDRGNTGELFF. The CDR3 DNA is TGTGCCAGCACTACTGACAGGGGAAACACCGGGGAGCTGTTTTTT. V is TRBV11-2 and J is TRBJ2-2; 8 bases are a match to TRBD1. This CDR3 contains 15 residues. Germline V gene data show CDR1 as SGHAT and CDR2 as FQNNGV. V shed 7 bases, J shed 2 bases, and the junction held 6 bases outside the gene matches.